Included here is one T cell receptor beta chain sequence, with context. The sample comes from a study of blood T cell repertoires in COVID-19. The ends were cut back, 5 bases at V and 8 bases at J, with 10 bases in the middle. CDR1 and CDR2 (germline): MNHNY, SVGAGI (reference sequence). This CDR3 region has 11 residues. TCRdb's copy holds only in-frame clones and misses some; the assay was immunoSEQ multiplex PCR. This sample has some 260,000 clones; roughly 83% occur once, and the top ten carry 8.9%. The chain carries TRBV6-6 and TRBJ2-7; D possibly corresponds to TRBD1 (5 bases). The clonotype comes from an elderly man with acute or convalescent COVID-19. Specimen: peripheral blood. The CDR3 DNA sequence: TGTGCCAGCAGTGCCGACAGCAAGCAGTACTTC. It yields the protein CASSADSKQYF.